These 19 T cell receptor beta chains came from one sample sequenced in a study of glioma-infiltrating T cells. Using RNA template, CDR3s of TCR alpha and beta were amplified with iRepertoire arm-PCR. TCRdb re-called the multiplex PCR reads with MiXCR, one entry per CDR3 protein. Among more than 300,000 distinct CDR3 sequences, 41% were seen once, and the ten largest hold more than 10%. The specimen sequenced was glioma tissue, nonneoplastic brain tissue, or PBMCs (not recorded which). These receptors were taken from a human donor with low-grade glioma or glioblastoma, undergoing nonglioma brain surgery, or in good health (not recorded which).

In the case of this clonotype: Just one base apart from a much larger clone, this may be a read error. The CDR3 carries no conserved terminal phenylalanine or tryptophan, so it likely arises from a read error. This rearrangement joins TRBV6-2 or TRBV6-3 to TRBJ2-7; D not resolved. V was trimmed by 4 bases and J by 0 bases, leaving 7 bases between them. The germline gives CDR1 MNHEY, CDR2 SVGEGT. The CDR3 consists of 13 residues. The CDR3 DNA reads TGTGCCAGCAGTTTAATGGGCTCCTACGAGCAGTACCTC. Translated, it gives CASSLMGSYEQYL.

The count of this clonotype is one. This could be a read error, since a much larger clone is one nucleotide away. The rearrangement uses TRBV6-2 or TRBV6-3 and TRBJ1-5, with TRBD1 as a possible D gene (6 bases). Germline assignment: CDR1 MNHEY and CDR2 SVGEGT. The CDR3 has 13 amino acids. Trimming removed 6 bases at V and 5 bases at J, with 11 bases between. CDR3 sequence reads: CASRAGVDQPQHF. DNA for the CDR3: TGTGCCAGCAGGGCAGGGGTTGATCAGCCCCAGCATTTT.

CDR3 nucleotides: TGTGCCAGCCGTCAAACCAGGGACAGGGGGGGAGACTATGGCTACACCTTC. Its translation is CASRQTRDRGGDYGYTF. This chain connects TRBV28 to TRBJ1-2; 11 nucleotides match TRBD1. J gave up 3 bases and V 8 bases, and 14 bases lay outside the gene matches. CDR1 MDHEN and CDR2 SYDVKM come from the germline V gene. The CDR3 loop spans 17 amino acids.

Concerning this clonotype itself: No conserved phenylalanine or tryptophan is present at the end of the CDR3, so a read error is the likely explanation. The chain has TRBV6-9 and TRBJ1-2; D remains ambiguous. Germline CDR1 is MNHGY and CDR2 is SVAAGI. Trimming stripped 4 bases from V and 8 bases from J, with 14 bases between. The CDR3 is made up of 13 amino acids. The CDR3 DNA reads as TGTGCCAGCAGTTTAAAGCCCGATCGCGGCTACACCCTC. This codes for CASSLKPDRGYTL.

The J gene is TRBJ2-7, the V gene TRBV29-1; 8 bases fit TRBD2. V lost 6 bases and J lost 0; bases outside the gene matches: 10. Germline CDR1 and CDR2: SQVTM and ANQGSEA. CDR3 length: 15 amino acids. This CDR3 is CSVTWRLANSYEQYF. The CDR3, as DNA: TGCAGCGTAACATGGCGACTAGCGAACTCCTACGAGCAGTACTTC.

The table lists this clonotype with a few counts. The rearrangement links TRBV5-8 to TRBJ1-6, with a possible D match to TRBD1 (5 bases). Trimming took off 4 bases at V and 8 bases at J, with 16 bases between the two ends. Germline V lookup: CDR1 SGHTS, CDR2 YDEGEE. The CDR3 covers 15 residues. CDR3 loop: CASSLDQGIHSPLHF. The DNA of the CDR3 is TGTGCCAGCAGCCTTGACCAGGGAATACATTCACCCCTCCACTTT.

The CDR3 DNA is TGTGCCATCCGTGGGGAAACGGACTATGGCTACACCTTC. Encoded protein: CAIRGETDYGYTF. V is TRBV10-3 and J is TRBJ1-2; D call uncertain. Germline CDR1 and CDR2: ENHRY and SYGVKD. V lost 8 bases to trimming and J lost 3 bases, with 13 bases between them. CDR3 length: 13 amino acids.

This clonotype has just a few counts. J is TRBJ2-7 and V is TRBV7-2, with D perhaps given as TRBD1 or TRBD2 (5 bases each). Germline V gene data show CDR1 as SGHTA and CDR2 as FQGNSA. This CDR3 is 14 amino acids long. V lost 4 bases, J lost 4 bases, and 14 bases lay in between. For the CDR3, the DNA is TGTGCCAGCAGCTCTCCGGGACGGATATACGAGCAGTACTTC. It codes for CASSSPGRIYEQYF.

Comment on this clonotype: Possible read error: a much larger clone is one base away. This CDR3 fails to terminate in the conserved phenylalanine or tryptophan, so it likely reflects a read error. The V call is TRBV28, the J call TRBJ2-7; 8 bases align to TRBD2. J lost 7 bases, V lost 7 bases, and 6 bases had no gene match. Germline CDR1 and CDR2: MDHEN and SYDVKM. The CDR3 covers 12 residues. CDR3 sequence: CASTSAGGEQYS. CDR3 nucleotides: TGTGCCAGCACCTCCGCGGGGGGTGAGCAGTACTCC.

The sample holds a few counts of this clonotype. V is TRBV19 and J is TRBJ2-1; 12 bases fit TRBD2. The germline gives CDR1 LNHDA, CDR2 SQIVND (reference sequence). The junction had 3 bases not matched to a gene; V was cut back by 4 bases and J by 5 bases. The CDR3 consists of 15 residues. The CDR3 region has the DNA TGTGCCAGTAGTACGGGACTAGCGGGTAACAATGAGCAGTTCTTC. This codes for CASSTGLAGNNEQFF. Using reference TRBV19 and TRBJ2-1 for the parts outside the CDR3, the full variable domain is DGGITQSPKYLFRKEGQNVTLSCEQNLNHDAMYWYRQDPGQGLRLIYYSQIVNDFQKGDIAEGYSVSREKKESFPLTVTSAQKNPTAFYLCASSTGLAGNNEQFFGPGTRLTVL.

This clonotype was detected once. This may stem from a read error, because a much larger clone lies one nucleotide away. This sequence joins TRBV15 and TRBJ2-5, with D unresolved. This CDR3 has 13 residues. V was shortened by 1 base and J by 5 bases, with 8 bases between the two germline ends. The germline CDR1 and CDR2 sequences are LNHNV and YYDKDF (reference sequence). The CDR3 loop is CATSRVLFETQYF. CDR3 nucleotides: TGTGCCACCAGCAGAGTCCTGTTCGAGACCCAGTACTTC.

This clonotype has just a few counts. For the CDR3, the DNA is TGTGCCAGCAGTCCAACCCGATATCTCTACGAGCAGTACTTC. This translates into CASSPTRYLYEQYF. The chain is built from TRBV4-2 and TRBJ2-7; no clear D gene. V lost 6 bases and J lost 3, with 15 bases in between. The CDR3 runs 14 residues. Germline CDR1 LGHNA, CDR2 YNFKEQ.

On this clonotype: A much larger clonotype is one base distant, so this may be a read error. The chain links TRBV20-1 to TRBJ1-5; 11 bases agree with TRBD1. The length of the CDR3 is 13 residues. Unmatched junction bases numbered 7, after V lost 6 bases and J lost 9 bases. Per the germline V gene, CDR1 is DFQATT and CDR2 is SNEGSKA (reference sequence). Here the CDR3 reads CSAQDRGHLPQHF. The DNA of the CDR3 is TGCAGTGCCCAGGACAGGGGGCATCTGCCCCAGCATTTT.

A note on this clonotype: Since a much larger clone is just one base distant, this may be a read error. The chain carries TRBV6-6 and TRBJ2-7; D remains ambiguous. The CDR3 spans 13 residues. Germline CDR1 is MNHNY and CDR2 is SVGAGI (reference sequence). DNA for the CDR3: TGTGCCAGCAGTTTATACGGAACCTACAAGCAGTACTTC. This codes for CASSLYGTYKQYF.

The rearrangement uses TRBV29-1 and TRBJ2-7; the match to TRBD1 covers 8 bases. Germline V lookup: CDR1 SQVTM, CDR2 ANQGSEA. The CDR3 sequence is 13 residues long. J lost 0 bases, V lost 4 bases, and 2 bases had no gene match. The CDR3 region has the DNA TGCAGCGTTGGACAGGGGACCTCCTACGAGCAGTACTTC. This translates into CSVGQGTSYEQYF.

The V and J genes are TRBV29-1 and TRBJ2-3; D is unresolved. The CDR3 sequence is 13 residues long. Trimming left V 2 bases short and J 1 base short, with 7 bases between. Germline CDR1 SQVTM, CDR2 ANQGSEA. CDR3 protein: CSVELGGTDTQYF. The CDR3 bases are TGCAGCGTTGAACTAGGTGGCACAGATACGCAGTATTTT.

This clonotype was detected only a few times. The chain employs TRBV7-2 and TRBJ2-2; 12 positions match TRBD2. Germline V CDR1 and CDR2: SGHTA, FQGNSA. This CDR3 has 18 amino acids. The junction had 5 bases not matched to a gene; V was cut back by 3 bases and J by 0 bases. The CDR3 here is CASSFGTSGFANTGELFF. The DNA for the CDR3 is TGTGCCAGCAGCTTTGGGACTAGCGGGTTCGCGAACACCGGGGAGCTGTTTTTT. The whole variable domain, filled in from reference TRBV7-2 and TRBJ2-2, reads GAGVSQSPSNKVTEKGKDVELRCDPISGHTALYWYRQSLGQGLEFLIYFQGNSAPDKSGLPSDRFSAERTGGSVSTLTIQRTQQEDSAVYLCASSFGTSGFANTGELFFGEGSRLTVL.

This clonotype was recorded at least ten times. The rearrangement uses TRBV28 and TRBJ2-7, with TRBD2 identical over 9 bases. Germline V gene lookup returns CDR1 MDHEN and CDR2 SYDVKM. The CDR3 spans 13 residues. Trimming took 6 bases from V and 4 from J; bases not matched to a gene: 4. The CDR3 coding sequence is TGTGCCAGCAGCATAGCGGGAGCGTACGAGCAGTACTTC. Translated: CASSIAGAYEQYF.

This clonotype appeared a few times. V and J are TRBV27 and TRBJ2-7; D is tentatively TRBD1 or TRBD2 (5 bases each). The CDR3 has 16 amino acids. CDR1 is MNHEY, CDR2 SMNVEV, per germline (reference sequence). V lost 2 bases, J lost 0 bases, and 14 bases lay in between. CDR3 in DNA: TGTGCCAGCAGTTTACACCCCGGGACCGCCTCCTACGAGCAGTACTTC. This sequence encodes CASSLHPGTASYEQYF.